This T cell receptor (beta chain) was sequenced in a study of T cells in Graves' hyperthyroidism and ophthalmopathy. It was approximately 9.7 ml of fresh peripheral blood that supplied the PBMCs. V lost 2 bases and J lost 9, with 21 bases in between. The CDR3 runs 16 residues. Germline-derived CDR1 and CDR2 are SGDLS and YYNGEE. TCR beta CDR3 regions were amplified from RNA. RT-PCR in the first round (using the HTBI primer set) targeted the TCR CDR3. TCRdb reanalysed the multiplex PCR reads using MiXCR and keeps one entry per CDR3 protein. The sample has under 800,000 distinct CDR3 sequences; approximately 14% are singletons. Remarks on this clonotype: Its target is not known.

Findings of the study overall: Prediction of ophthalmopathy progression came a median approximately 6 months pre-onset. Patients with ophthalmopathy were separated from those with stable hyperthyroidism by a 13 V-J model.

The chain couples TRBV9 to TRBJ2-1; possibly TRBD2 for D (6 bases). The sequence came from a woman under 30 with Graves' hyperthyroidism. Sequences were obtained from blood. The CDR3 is CASSVPELWRALEQFF. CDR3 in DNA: TGTGCCAGCAGCGTTCCCGAACTCTGGAGGGCTCTTGAGCAGTTCTTC.